This T cell receptor (beta chain) was obtained from a study of PD-L1 blockade in urothelial cancer. Looking at the study overall: About 85% of the roughly 30 patients comprised males who had bladder-origin urothelial cancer. The researchers analyzed blood 3 weeks (second dose) and 6 weeks after treatment start.

What went into each PCR as a spike was synthetic TCR analog templates. Here immunoSEQ multiplex PCR was the method, and the copy in TCRdb shows in-frame clones only, minus some. The table has about 42,000 clones, around 84% seen once; the top ten hold 2.5% to 3%. CDR1 and CDR2 (germline): SGHNT, YENEEA. The CDR3 is 13 residues long. V lost 0 bases to trimming and J lost 5 bases, with 7 bases between them. The sequence was obtained from a man in his 70s with urothelial cancer. The chain has TRBV11-3 and TRBJ1-1, with TRBD1 as a possible D gene (5 bases). The sample here was PBMCs, taken around atezolizumab (anti-PD-L1) treatment. DNA of the CDR3: TGTGCCAGCAGCTTAGAGGGGGGGACTGAAGCTTTCTTT. It yields the protein CASSLEGGTEAFF.